Shown below are 20 T cell receptor beta chains from a single sample sequenced in a study of monozygotic twins with cystic fibrosis (dated by TCRdb to the early 2020s). Library method: the immunoSEQ multiplex PCR assay. TCRdb limited this immuneACCESS table to in-frame rearrangements with V and J called. A share of clones is missing; checked studies link under half to unresolved V genes, and the rest is unexplained. This sample is represented by 30,000 to 40,000 clones; nearly 98% of them were singletons. 0.15% to 0.2% of the sample is in the top ten clones. The sample comprised blood. The receptors were gathered from a girl aged 2 to 10 with cystic fibrosis.

This chain joins TRBV11-2 and TRBJ2-3; 7 nucleotides align to TRBD1. Trimming removed 5 bases from V and 1 base from J; junction bases left unmatched: 3. Per the germline V gene, CDR1 is SGHAT and CDR2 is FQNNGV. This CDR3 spans 14 amino acids. This CDR3 reads CASSGTARTDTQYF. The CDR3 coding sequence is TGTGCCAGCAGCGGGACAGCCCGCACAGATACGCAGTATTTT.

The rearrangement uses TRBV28 and TRBJ1-5, with 9 bases fitting TRBD1. The J segment lost 3 bases and the V segment lost 6 bases, leaving 6 bases of the junction unmatched. This CDR3 has 15 residues. The germline V gene has CDR1 MDHEN and CDR2 SYDVKM. The CDR3 coding sequence is TGTGCCAGCAGAATGGGACAGGGTATCAATCAGCCCCAGCATTTT. Its translation is CASRMGQGINQPQHF.

This chain links TRBV5-1 with TRBJ1-2; 8 bases align to TRBD1. Unmatched junction bases numbered 10, after V lost 0 bases and J lost 3 bases. The CDR3 has 17 amino acids. CDR1 is SGHRS, CDR2 YFSETQ, per germline. The CDR3 here is CASSLGPTQGVDYGYTF. Here the CDR3 DNA reads TGCGCCAGCAGCTTGGGACCTACACAGGGGGTGGACTATGGCTACACCTTC.

CDR3 nucleotide sequence: TGCGCCACCTCCTCTAGCGGGGGGGAGCAGTACTTC. As protein: CATSSSGGEQYF. The chain combines TRBV5-1 with TRBJ2-7; 11 bases match TRBD2. V lost 9 bases, J lost 7 bases, and 6 bases stayed unmatched. The CDR3 is 12 amino acids. Germline assignment: CDR1 SGHRS and CDR2 YFSETQ.

V is TRBV6-5 and J is TRBJ1-1; TRBD1 matches 7 bases. CDR3 size: 14 residues. Germline values: CDR1 MNHEY, CDR2 SVGAGI. Losses at the gene ends were 6 bases for V and 4 bases for J; bases not matched to a gene: 8. CDR3: CASSIDRVGTEAFF. In DNA form, the CDR3 reads TGTGCCAGCAGCATAGACAGGGTCGGCACTGAAGCTTTCTTT.

The chain combines TRBV27 with TRBJ2-3; unclear D gene. The CDR3 sequence is 12 residues long. Germline V CDR1 and CDR2: MNHEY, SMNVEV (reference sequence). Trimming cost V 5 bases and J 5 bases, with 8 bases left between them. The CDR3 is CASSTQGDTQYF. The CDR3 nucleotides read TGTGCCAGCAGTACACAAGGAGATACGCAGTATTTT.

The rearrangement joins TRBV6-5 to TRBJ2-7; D gene unclear. CDR1 and CDR2 from the germline V gene are MNHEY and SVGAGI. CDR3 length: 15 amino acids. V lost 0 bases and J 0 bases, leaving 9 bases between the germline ends. CDR3: CASSYSRGSSYEQYF. The CDR3, as DNA: TGTGCCAGCAGTTACTCGCGCGGTAGCTCCTACGAGCAGTACTTC.

The rearrangement links TRBV25-1 to TRBJ2-7, with 8 bases matching TRBD1. The CDR3 is made up of 15 amino acids. Germline V CDR1 and CDR2: MGHDK, SYGVNS. Trimming at V came to 6 bases and at J to 2 bases, leaving 9 bases not matched to a gene. The chain's CDR3 is CASSPVNRGTYEQYF. CDR3 DNA: TGTGCCAGCAGCCCCGTTAACAGGGGGACCTACGAGCAGTACTTC.

This chain joins TRBV6-1 and TRBJ1-5; D unclear. The ends were cut back, 6 bases at V and 1 base at J, with 7 bases in the middle. The germline gives CDR1 MNHNS, CDR2 SASEGT. The CDR3 is 13 amino acids. CDR3 residues: CASSAWSNQPQHF. The CDR3 DNA follows: TGTGCCAGCAGCGCTTGGAGCAATCAGCCCCAGCATTTT.

The chain couples TRBV11-1 to TRBJ2-3; D unresolved. This CDR3 has 14 residues. The germline V gene encodes CDR1 SGHAT and CDR2 FQDESV (reference sequence). Trimming stripped 1 base from V and 7 bases from J, with 12 bases between. The DNA for the CDR3 is TGTGCCAGCAGCTTAGACAGCCAGCATCATACGCAGTATTTT. It is translated as CASSLDSQHHTQYF.

The chain links TRBV25-1 to TRBJ2-2; 14 bases map to TRBD2. Germline V gives CDR1 MGHDK, CDR2 SYGVNS. This CDR3 spans 17 amino acids. V shed 6 bases and J 3 bases; nucleotides not matched to a gene: 6. The CDR3 bases are TGTGCCAGCAGGGAGGGACTAGCGGGAGTAGACACCGGGGAGCTGTTTTTT. Protein: CASREGLAGVDTGELFF.

V and J are TRBV4-1 and TRBJ1-1, with D unclear. Germline V lookup: CDR1 MGHRA, CDR2 YSYEKL. Trimming removed 1 base at V and 1 base at J, with 4 bases between. This CDR3 comprises 13 residues. CDR3 nucleotide sequence: TGCGCCAGCAGCCAAGCGAAGAACACTGAAGCTTTCTTT. It translates to CASSQAKNTEAFF.

The gene calls are TRBV30 and TRBJ1-2; D perhaps matches TRBD1 (6 bases). Germline V gene data show CDR1 as GTSNPN and CDR2 as SVGIG (reference sequence). The CDR3 runs to 15 residues. Trimming stripped 0 bases from V and 6 bases from J, with 17 bases between. CDR3 sequence: CAWSVRSGGLDGYTF. CDR3 bases: TGTGCCTGGAGTGTACGGTCGGGGGGGCTGGATGGCTACACCTTC.

The chain uses TRBV5-4 and TRBJ2-5; weak D call: TRBD2 (6 bases). CDR1 is SGHNT, CDR2 YYREEE, per germline (reference sequence). The CDR3 has 13 amino acids. V was trimmed by 4 bases and J by 5 bases, leaving 12 bases between them. The CDR3 region is CASSEEGGETQYF. CDR3 DNA sequence: TGTGCCAGCAGCGAGGAGGGTGGGGAGACCCAGTACTTC.

This chain connects TRBV11-2 to TRBJ1-2, with no clear D. The germline V gene has CDR1 SGHAT and CDR2 FQNNGV. The CDR3 has 14 residues. The ends were cut back, 5 bases at V and 1 base at J, with 11 bases in the middle. The CDR3 region is CASSNPGLNYGYTF. The CDR3 bases are TGTGCCAGCAGCAATCCGGGCCTTAACTATGGCTACACCTTC. Based on the CDR3 plus reference TRBV11-2 and TRBJ1-2, the full variable domain is EAGVAQSPRYKIIEKRQSVAFWCNPISGHATLYWYQQILGQGPKLLIQFQNNGVVDDSQLPKDRFSAERLKGVDSTLKIQPAKLEDSAVYLCASSNPGLNYGYTFGSGTRLTVV.

The chain employs TRBV4-1 and TRBJ1-5; possibly TRBD1 for D (6 bases). The germline V gene has CDR1 MGHRA and CDR2 YSYEKL. The length of the CDR3 is 17 residues. Trimming pared 2 bases from V and 4 bases from J, leaving 18 bases between. CDR3 region: CASSQYTAGAVNQPQHF. The CDR3 DNA reads as TGCGCCAGCAGCCAATACACGGCGGGGGCGGTAAATCAGCCCCAGCATTTT.

The chain links TRBV2 to TRBJ1-1, with unresolved D. The CDR3 sequence is 11 residues long. Trimming took 6 bases from V and 6 from J, leaving 8 bases between them. Germline V lookup: CDR1 SNHLY, CDR2 FYNNEI. CDR3 in amino acids: CASRNVAEAFF. The DNA for the CDR3 is TGTGCCAGCAGGAATGTTGCTGAAGCTTTCTTT.

This clone was recorded once. The V call is TRBV10-1, the J call TRBJ2-3; D remains ambiguous. The germline CDR1 and CDR2 sequences are WNHNN and SYGVQD (reference sequence). Trimming cost V 4 bases and J 3 bases, with 5 bases left between them. This CDR3 has 12 amino acids. The CDR3: CASSGRTDTQYF. CDR3 nucleotides: TGCGCCAGCAGTGGAAGGACAGATACGCAGTATTTT.

The chain employs TRBV5-6 and TRBJ1-1, with a weak D call TRBD1 (6 bases). Trimming removed 4 bases from V and 0 bases from J, with 19 bases in between. Germline CDR1 and CDR2: SGHDT and YYEEEE. The CDR3 totals 17 residues. The CDR3 region has the DNA TGTGCCAGCAGCCCCGCCGCCCCTGACAGGTTGAACACTGAAGCTTTCTTT. Translated: CASSPAAPDRLNTEAFF.

The chain carries TRBV30 and TRBJ1-3; TRBD1 agrees at 8 bases. The CDR3 has 15 residues. V dropped 3 bases and J dropped 8; count of bases not matched to a gene: 12. Germline CDR1 reads GTSNPN; CDR2 reads SVGIG (reference sequence). CDR3 nucleotides: TGTGCCTGGAGCCTAACAGGGGGACGGGGGGACACCATATATTTT. Residues: CAWSLTGGRGDTIYF.